Listed below are T cell receptor beta chains from one sample, sequenced in a study of blood T cell repertoires in COVID-19. The protocol was immunoSEQ multiplex PCR, while the TCRdb copy is restricted to in-frame clones and leaves out a portion. Among 270,000 or so clones listed, around 90% were seen once. Sample: peripheral blood. The receptors were gathered from an older woman with COVID-19, enrolled during active disease. Each CDR3 is given with its conserved first and last residue. A D gene is named only where the DNA matches it firmly. Clone size is stated in some rows and not others, as once, few, many or a class when expanded.

size,J,V,D,DNA,CDR3
once,TRBJ2-1,TRBV11-3,-,TGTGCCAGCAGCAGAAGGACGGGATCCCTCACTGAGCAGTTCTTC,CASSRRTGSLTEQFF
-,TRBJ1-1,TRBV3-1/TRBV3-2,TRBD1,TGTGCCAGCAGCCAAGATTCGGACAGGGGGAAAGCTTTCTTT,CASSQDSDRGKAFF
-,TRBJ2-1,TRBV9,-,TGTGCCAGCAGCGTAGCAGGTGGGTCGGGATACAATGAGCAGTTCTTC,CASSVAGGSGYNEQFF
few,TRBJ1-2,TRBV18,-,TGTGCCAGCGCCCCCACAGGGTCGGATTATGGCTACACCTTC,CASAPTGSDYGYTF
once,TRBJ2-7,TRBV9,TRBD1,TGTGCCAGCAGCGCCGGACAGGACCCACCCTACGAGCAGTACTTC,CASSAGQDPPYEQYF
-,TRBJ1-6,TRBV19,-,TGTGCCAGTAGTATAGGGGAGCTTACTTCACCCCTCCACTTT,CASSIGELTSPLHF
-,TRBJ2-2,TRBV5-4,-,TGTGCCAGCAGCACGACAGGCTTGGGTAGGGACACCGGGGAGCTGTTTTTT,CASSTTGLGRDTGELFF
-,TRBJ2-5,TRBV6-6,-,TGTGCCAGCAGTTACTCCAGGAACCACCAAGAGACCCAGTACTTC,CASSYSRNHQETQYF
-,TRBJ1-4,TRBV7-3,-,TGTGCCAGCAGGTCCGCCGCGGGGTCATTCAATGAAAAACTGTTTTTT,CASRSAAGSFNEKLFF
once,TRBJ2-1,TRBV3-1/TRBV3-2,-,TGTGCCAGCAGCCGACGGGATGAGCAGTTCTTC,CASSRRDEQFF
once,TRBJ1-1,TRBV7-3,-,TGTGCCAGCAGCTTATCAGGACAGAACACTGAAGCTTTCTTT,CASSLSGQNTEAFF
once,TRBJ2-7,TRBV10-3,-,TGTGCCATCAGTAACCTCCCCAGGGGTGGCGAGCAGTACTTC,CAISNLPRGGEQYF
once,TRBJ1-5,TRBV6-1,-,TGTGCCAGCAGTGGTCACAGGGAAATTAGCAATCAGCCCCAGCATTTT,CASSGHREISNQPQHF
-,TRBJ1-1,TRBV5-1,-,TGCGCCAGCAGCTTGGGTACAGGGCCTGAAGCTTTCTTT,CASSLGTGPEAFF
-,TRBJ2-1,TRBV3-1/TRBV3-2,-,TGTGCCAGCAGCCATAGCAATGAGCAGTTCTTC,CASSHSNEQFF
-,TRBJ1-2,TRBV7-8,-,TGTGCCAGCAGCCCGGGGGGGGCTGGTGGCTACACCTTC,CASSPGGAGGYTF
-,TRBJ1-5,TRBV12-3/TRBV12-4,-,TGTGCCAGCAGTTTAACCGAGAATCAGCCCCAGCATTTT,CASSLTENQPQHF
-,TRBJ1-4,TRBV5-8,TRBD1,TGTGCCAGCAGCTTCGTTGGGACAGGGAAAACTAATGAAAAACTGTTTTTT,CASSFVGTGKTNEKLFF
-,TRBJ1-2,TRBV7-9,-,TGTGCCAGCAGCTTAGATACAGCCAACTATGGCTACACCTTC,CASSLDTANYGYTF
-,TRBJ1-2,TRBV11-2,TRBD1,TGTGCCAGCAGCACCCGGGACAGGGGGCGCCGGGTTGGTCATGGCTACACCTTC,CASSTRDRGRRVGHGYTF
-,TRBJ2-3,TRBV7-2,TRBD2,TGTGCCAGCAGCTTAGCCCCTAGCGGGGTCCTTGGATCAGATACGCAGTATTTT,CASSLAPSGVLGSDTQYF
-,TRBJ1-3,TRBV5-1,-,TGCGCCAGCAGCCTGACAGGACCTGGAAACACCATATATTTT,CASSLTGPGNTIYF
-,TRBJ2-2,TRBV14,-,TGTGCCAGCAGCCAAGTGGGGGCCGGCACCGGGGAGCTGTTTTTT,CASSQVGAGTGELFF
-,TRBJ2-5,TRBV19,-,TGTGCCAGTAGTTCCCCTGGACATCAAGAGACCCAGTACTTC,CASSSPGHQETQYF
-,TRBJ1-3,TRBV6-5,-,TGTGCCAGCACTCAGGATAACGCTGGAAACACCATATATTTT,CASTQDNAGNTIYF
-,TRBJ1-4,TRBV4-2,-,TGTGCCAGCAGCCAATTCCGGGATTCGGGGGAAAAACTGTTTTTT,CASSQFRDSGEKLFF
-,TRBJ2-3,TRBV7-3,TRBD2,TGTGCCAGCAGCTCGGGACTAGCGGCAGATACGCAGTATTTT,CASSSGLAADTQYF
-,TRBJ1-2,TRBV24-1,TRBD1,TGTGCCACCACACCGACAGGGGTAATAGGGGGCTACACCTTC,CATTPTGVIGGYTF
-,TRBJ1-3,TRBV7-2,-,TGTGCCAGCAGCTTAGGAGGCCTGGAGGGAAACACCATATATTTT,CASSLGGLEGNTIYF
-,TRBJ2-7,TRBV6-2/TRBV6-3,TRBD1,TGTGCCAGCAGTTACGGACAGGGGGCCTACGAGCAGTACTTC,CASSYGQGAYEQYF
-,TRBJ2-7,TRBV5-4,-,TGTGCCAGCAGCTTGGATGGGGGCACGACCTACGAGCAGTACTTC,CASSLDGGTTYEQYF
-,TRBJ2-7,TRBV28,TRBD1,TGTGCCAGCAGGAGGACAGGATCAACCTACGAGCAGTACTTC,CASRRTGSTYEQYF
-,TRBJ1-5,TRBV5-8,-,TGTGCCAGCAGCTTGAGGGGACAGCCCCAGCATTTT,CASSLRGQPQHF
once,TRBJ2-3,TRBV7-2,-,TGTGCCAGCAGCCCAGGGATCACTAGCACAGATACGCAGTATTTT,CASSPGITSTDTQYF
-,TRBJ2-7,TRBV6-1,TRBD1,TGTGCCAGCACTAAGGGACAGGGCAGCAACGAGCAGTACTTC,CASTKGQGSNEQYF
-,TRBJ2-1,TRBV9,TRBD2,TGTGCCAGCAGCACGAGCGGGGGGGCCGCTGAGCAGTTCTTC,CASSTSGGAAEQFF
-,TRBJ1-1,TRBV5-3,TRBD1,TGTGCCAGAAGCTCCCGCACCAAACAGGGGGCGAAGACTGAAGCTTTCTTT,CARSSRTKQGAKTEAFF
-,TRBJ1-6,TRBV12-5,TRBD1,TGTGCTAGTGCCATCGACAGGGTGGATTCACCCCTCCACTTT,CASAIDRVDSPLHF
-,TRBJ2-7,TRBV5-6,-,TGTGCCAGCAGCTCCACAGGGTCGAGCTCCTACGAGCAGTACTTC,CASSSTGSSSYEQYF
-,TRBJ2-1,TRBV12-3/TRBV12-4,-,TGTGCCAGCAGGGGGCTGGGTTACAATGAGCAGTTCTTC,CASRGLGYNEQFF
-,TRBJ2-7,TRBV6-4,TRBD1,TGTGCCAGCAGCCCGACAGGGAACTCCTACGAGCAGTACTTC,CASSPTGNSYEQYF
-,TRBJ2-2,TRBV7-2,-,TGTGCCAGCAGCTTAGCAGCCTCGGGCACCGGGGAGCTGTTTTTT,CASSLAASGTGELFF
-,TRBJ1-1,TRBV14,-,TGTGCCAGCAGCCAAGAGTGGGGGGGCGGTTTCTTT,CASSQEWGGGFF
-,TRBJ2-3,TRBV4-3,-,TGCGCCAGCACGGACAGTGGTCTAAACACAGATACGCAGTATTTT,CASTDSGLNTDTQYF
-,TRBJ1-2,TRBV4-3,-,TGCGCCAGCAGCCAAGATGACGGCGGGACCTGGGGTGGCTACACCTTC,CASSQDDGGTWGGYTF
-,TRBJ1-2,TRBV19,TRBD1,TGTGCCAGTAGTGGCTTGAGGGGGCTGGGCTACACCTTC,CASSGLRGLGYTF
-,TRBJ1-3,TRBV5-1,TRBD1,TGCGCCAGCAGCCCCTCGACAGGGTCCTCTGGAAACACCATATATTTT,CASSPSTGSSGNTIYF
-,TRBJ1-1,TRBV7-2,-,TGTGCCAGCAGCTTAGCTTGGCGGAAGCCGAACACTGAAGCTTTCTTT,CASSLAWRKPNTEAFF
-,TRBJ2-1,TRBV19,-,TGTGCCAGTACCCCCCAGCAGGGCGAAAATGAGCAGTTCTTC,CASTPQQGENEQFF